The 2 T cell receptor beta chains in this list originate from one sample, sequenced in a study of T cell responses to AZD1222 COVID-19 vaccine. Sequencing used immunoSEQ multiplex PCR; TCRdb keeps in-frame clones, though not all of them. There are about 87,000 clones in the sample; roughly 90% occur only once, and about 2.5% lies in the top ten. The material sequenced was peripheral blood, taken on day 0 of AZD1222 vaccination. The receptors stem from an adult in good health.

This clone was detected only once. CDR3 nucleotide sequence: TGTGCCAGCAGTTTAGATGGAGAGACCCAGTACTTC. Protein product: CASSLDGETQYF. The chain combines TRBV27 with TRBJ2-5; D uncertain. Trimming stripped 2 bases from V and 4 bases from J, with 5 bases between. The CDR3 has 12 residues. Per germline, CDR1 MNHEY and CDR2 SMNVEV (reference sequence).

In DNA form, the CDR3 reads TGTGCCAGCTCACCCGGGACAGGGGAAGAGACCCAGTACTTC. The encoded protein is CASSPGTGEETQYF. The chain is built from TRBV18 and TRBJ2-5; 10 bases are shared with TRBD1. V trimming: 3 bases; J trimming: 3 bases; junction bases outside the gene matches: 1. Germline CDR1 and CDR2: KGHSH and LQKENI. This CDR3 has 14 amino acids.